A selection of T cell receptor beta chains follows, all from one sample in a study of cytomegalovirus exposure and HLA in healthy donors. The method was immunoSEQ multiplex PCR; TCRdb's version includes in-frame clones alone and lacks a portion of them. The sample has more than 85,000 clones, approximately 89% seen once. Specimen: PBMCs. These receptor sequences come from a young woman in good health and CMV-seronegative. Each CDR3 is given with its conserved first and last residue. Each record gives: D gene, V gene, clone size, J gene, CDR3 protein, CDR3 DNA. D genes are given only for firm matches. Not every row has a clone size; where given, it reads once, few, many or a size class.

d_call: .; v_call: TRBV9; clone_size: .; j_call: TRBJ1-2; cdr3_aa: CASSVARQGTIYGYTF; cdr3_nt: TGTGCCAGCAGCGTAGCTCGCCAGGGGACGATCTATGGCTACACCTTC
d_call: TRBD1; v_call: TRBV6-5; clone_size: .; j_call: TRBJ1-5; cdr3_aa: CASSSWTGGGNQPQHF; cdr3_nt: TGTGCCAGCAGTTCCTGGACAGGGGGCGGCAATCAGCCCCAGCATTTT
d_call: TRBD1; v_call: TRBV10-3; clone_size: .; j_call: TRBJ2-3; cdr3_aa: CAITTGDSTDTQYF; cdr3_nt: TGTGCCATCACTACAGGGGACAGCACAGATACGCAGTATTTT
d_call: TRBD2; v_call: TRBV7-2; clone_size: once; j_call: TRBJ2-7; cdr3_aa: CASSLVALAGGKYEQYF; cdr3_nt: TGTGCCAGCAGCTTAGTGGCCTTAGCGGGAGGGAAGTACGAGCAGTACTTC
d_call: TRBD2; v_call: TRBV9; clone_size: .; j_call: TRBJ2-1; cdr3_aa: CASSGTSGIYNEQFF; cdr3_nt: TGTGCCAGCAGTGGAACTAGCGGAATTTACAATGAGCAGTTCTTC
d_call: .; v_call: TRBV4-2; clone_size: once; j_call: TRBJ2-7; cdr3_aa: CASSGTPYEQYF; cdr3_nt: TGTGCCAGCAGCGGGACACCCTACGAGCAGTACTTC
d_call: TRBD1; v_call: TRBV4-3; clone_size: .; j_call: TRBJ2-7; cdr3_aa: CASSRKGQGASEQYF; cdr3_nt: TGCGCCAGCAGCCGCAAGGGACAGGGGGCGTCCGAGCAGTACTTC
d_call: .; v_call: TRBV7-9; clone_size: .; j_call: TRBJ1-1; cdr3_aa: CASSLPNENTEAFF; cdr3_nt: TGTGCCAGCAGCCTCCCTAATGAGAACACTGAAGCTTTCTTT
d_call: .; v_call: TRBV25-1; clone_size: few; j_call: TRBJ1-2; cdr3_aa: CASSMSWGGPNYGYTF; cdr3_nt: TGTGCCAGCAGTATGTCATGGGGGGGGCCCAACTATGGCTACACCTTC
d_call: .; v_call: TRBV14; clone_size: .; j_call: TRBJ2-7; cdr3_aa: CASSQVQHARPYEQYF; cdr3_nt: TGTGCCAGCAGCCAAGTGCAACACGCTAGGCCCTACGAGCAGTACTTC
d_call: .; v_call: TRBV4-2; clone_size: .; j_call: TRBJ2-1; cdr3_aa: CASSQYNDNEQFF; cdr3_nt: TGTGCCAGCAGCCAATACAACGACAATGAGCAGTTCTTC
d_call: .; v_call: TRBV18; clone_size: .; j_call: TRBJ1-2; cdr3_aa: CASSLEGTNYGYTF; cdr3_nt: TGTGCCAGCTCACTCGAGGGGACAAACTATGGCTACACCTTC
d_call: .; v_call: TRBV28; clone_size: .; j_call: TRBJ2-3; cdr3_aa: CASSPGATAPTQYF; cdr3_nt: TGTGCCAGCAGCCCAGGGGCCACGGCCCCCACGCAGTATTTT
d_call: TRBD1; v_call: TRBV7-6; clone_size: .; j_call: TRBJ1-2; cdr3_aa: CASSLSGGDGYTF; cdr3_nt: TGTGCCAGCAGCTTATCAGGGGGCGATGGCTACACCTTC
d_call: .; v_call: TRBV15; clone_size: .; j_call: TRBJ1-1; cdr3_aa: CATSKSRGFDTEAFF; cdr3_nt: TGTGCCACCAGCAAAAGTAGGGGATTCGACACTGAAGCTTTCTTT
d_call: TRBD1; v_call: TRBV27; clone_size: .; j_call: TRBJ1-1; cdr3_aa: CASSRPGQGNTEAFF; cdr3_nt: TGTGCCAGCAGTCGACCGGGACAGGGCAACACTGAAGCTTTCTTT
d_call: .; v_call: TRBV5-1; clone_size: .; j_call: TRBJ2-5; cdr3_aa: CASSLPPRGGQETQYF; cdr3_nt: TGCGCCAGCAGCTTGCCACCCCGAGGGGGCCAAGAGACCCAGTACTTC
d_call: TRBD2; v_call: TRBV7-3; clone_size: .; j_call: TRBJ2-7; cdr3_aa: CASSLMAGVLYEQYF; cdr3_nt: TGTGCCAGCAGCTTAATGGCGGGGGTATTGTACGAGCAGTACTTC
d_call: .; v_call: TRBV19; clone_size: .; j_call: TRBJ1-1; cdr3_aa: CASSDSLNTEAFF; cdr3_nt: TGTGCCAGTAGTGACAGTTTAAACACTGAAGCTTTCTTT
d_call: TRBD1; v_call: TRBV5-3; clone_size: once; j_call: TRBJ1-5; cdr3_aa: CARSPPGQGSNQPQHF; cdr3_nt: TGTGCCAGAAGCCCCCCGGGACAGGGGAGCAATCAGCCCCAGCATTTT
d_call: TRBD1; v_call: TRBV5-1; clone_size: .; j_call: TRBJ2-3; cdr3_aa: CASSYRTGSTDTQYF; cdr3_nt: TGCGCCAGCAGCTACCGGACAGGGAGCACAGATACGCAGTATTTT
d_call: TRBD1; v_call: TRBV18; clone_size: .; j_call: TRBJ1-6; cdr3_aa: CASSPNTGGNSPLHF; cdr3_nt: TGTGCCAGCTCACCAAATACAGGGGGCAATTCACCCCTCCACTTT
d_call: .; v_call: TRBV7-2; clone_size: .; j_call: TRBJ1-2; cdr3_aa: CASSLSGSYGYTF; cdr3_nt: TGTGCCAGCAGCTTGTCAGGCTCTTATGGCTACACCTTC
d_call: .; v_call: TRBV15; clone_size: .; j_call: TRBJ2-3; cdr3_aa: CATSGRGTDTQYF; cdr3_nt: TGTGCCACCAGTGGGAGGGGGACAGATACGCAGTATTTT
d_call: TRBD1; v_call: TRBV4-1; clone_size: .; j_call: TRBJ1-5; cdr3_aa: CASSLQGQGQPQHF; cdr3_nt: TGCGCCAGCAGCCTACAGGGGCAAGGACAGCCCCAGCATTTT
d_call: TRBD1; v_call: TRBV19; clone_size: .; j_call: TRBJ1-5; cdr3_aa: CASSQDRGFSNQPQHF; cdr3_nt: TGTGCCAGTAGTCAAGACAGGGGGTTTAGCAATCAGCCCCAGCATTTT
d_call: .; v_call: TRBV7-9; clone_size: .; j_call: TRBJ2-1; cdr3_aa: CASSLAEGRPYNEQFF; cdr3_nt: TGTGCCAGCAGCTTAGCGGAGGGCCGGCCCTACAATGAGCAGTTCTTC
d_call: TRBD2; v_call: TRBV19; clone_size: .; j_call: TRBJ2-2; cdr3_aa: CASSIPGRGGELFF; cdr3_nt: TGTGCCAGTAGTATTCCCGGGAGGGGCGGGGAGCTGTTTTTT
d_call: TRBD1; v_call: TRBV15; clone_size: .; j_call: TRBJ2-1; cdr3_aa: CATSRTGEAVGFF; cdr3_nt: TGTGCCACCAGCCGGACAGGGGAGGCCGTTGGATTCTTC
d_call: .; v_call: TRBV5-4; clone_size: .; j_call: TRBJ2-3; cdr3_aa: CASSFRLAGLPYTDTQYF; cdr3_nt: TGTGCCAGCAGCTTCCGACTTGCGGGGTTACCATACACAGATACGCAGTATTTT
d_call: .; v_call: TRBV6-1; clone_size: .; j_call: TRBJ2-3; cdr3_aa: CASSEQGLSGDTQYF; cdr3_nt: TGTGCCAGCAGTGAACAGGGCCTTAGCGGAGATACGCAGTATTTT
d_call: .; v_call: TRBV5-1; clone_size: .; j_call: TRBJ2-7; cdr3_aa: CASSLLASEQYF; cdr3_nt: TGCGCCAGCAGCTTGTTAGCGAGCGAGCAGTACTTC
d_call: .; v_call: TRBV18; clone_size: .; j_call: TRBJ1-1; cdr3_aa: CASSTGTFAEAFF; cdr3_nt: TGTGCCAGCTCAACCGGGACATTCGCTGAAGCTTTCTTT
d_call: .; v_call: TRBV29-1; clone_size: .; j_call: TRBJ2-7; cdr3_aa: CSVEDEGIGAFYEQYF; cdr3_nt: TGCAGCGTTGAAGATGAAGGTATAGGGGCGTTCTACGAGCAGTACTTC
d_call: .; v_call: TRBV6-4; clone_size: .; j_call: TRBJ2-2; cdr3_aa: CASSDDYSTGELFF; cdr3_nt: TGTGCCAGCAGTGACGACTACTCCACCGGGGAGCTGTTTTTT
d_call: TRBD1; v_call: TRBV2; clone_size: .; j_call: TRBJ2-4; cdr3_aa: CASRALGTVLKNIQYF; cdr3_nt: TGTGCCAGCAGAGCTTTAGGGACAGTCTTAAAAAACATTCAGTACTTC
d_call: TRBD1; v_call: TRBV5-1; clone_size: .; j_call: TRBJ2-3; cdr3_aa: CASSLGQAPGDTQYF; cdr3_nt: TGCGCCAGCAGCCTCGGACAGGCGCCGGGAGATACGCAGTATTTT
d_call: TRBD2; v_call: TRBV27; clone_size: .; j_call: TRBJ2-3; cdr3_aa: CASSLGLAGVDTQYF; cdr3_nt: TGTGCCAGCAGTTTAGGACTAGCGGGGGTAGATACGCAGTATTTT
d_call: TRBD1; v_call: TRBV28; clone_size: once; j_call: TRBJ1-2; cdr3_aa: CASSLDPGGFYGYTF; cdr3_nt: TGTGCCAGCAGTCTAGATCCAGGGGGGTTCTATGGCTACACCTTC
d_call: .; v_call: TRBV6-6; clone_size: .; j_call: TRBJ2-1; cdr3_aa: CASSRRQGPNEQFF; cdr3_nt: TGTGCCAGCAGCCGTAGGCAGGGCCCCAATGAGCAGTTCTTC
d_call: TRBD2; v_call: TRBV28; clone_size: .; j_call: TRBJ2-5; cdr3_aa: CASSLGLPPETQYF; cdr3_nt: TGTGCCAGCAGTTTGGGACTACCCCCAGAGACCCAGTACTTC
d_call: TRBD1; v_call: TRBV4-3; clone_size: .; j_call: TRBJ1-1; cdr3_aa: CASSQDHGQGTEAFF; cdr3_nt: TGCGCCAGCAGCCAAGATCATGGACAGGGCACTGAAGCTTTCTTT
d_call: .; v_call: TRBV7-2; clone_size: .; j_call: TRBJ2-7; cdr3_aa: CASSPPSVSYEQYF; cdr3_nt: TGTGCCAGCAGCCCCCCTAGCGTGTCCTACGAGCAGTACTTC